This TCR beta chain was profiled in a study of blood T cells in healthy people across ages. Findings and limits, study-wide: TCR beta diversity was tightly associated with the proportion of naive T cells.

The sample holds a few counts of this clonotype. Its antigen is not known. V lost 3 bases to trimming and J lost 2 bases, with 8 bases between them. Germline CDR1 and CDR2: DFQATT and SNEGSKA (reference sequence). This CDR3 comprises 13 residues. Together with a sample-barcoded 5' primer, a J-beta primer mix was included in a second PCR lasting 7 to 11 cycles. TCRdb reanalysed the 5' RACE reads using MiXCR and keeps one entry per CDR3 protein. The sample comprises roughly 830,000 distinct CDR3 sequences, around 62% of which are singletons, and around 30% rests with the top ten. The clonotype comes from a man aged 25-40 years in good health. This sequence joins TRBV20-1 and TRBJ2-1; D is unresolved. Sequencing was performed on blood. CDR3 DNA: TGCAGTGCTAGGTACAGCCCCTACAATGAGCAGTTCTTC. Translating gives CSARYSPYNEQFF.